These T cell receptor beta chains were read from a single sample in a study of Graves' ophthalmopathy and Graves' hyperthyroidism. TCRdb used MiXCR to reprocess the multiplex PCR reads, holding one entry per CDR3 protein. This sample has 660,000 or so distinct CDR3 sequences, with 35% to 45% found just once. The sequenced material came from peripheral blood. The receptor set was obtained from an adult man with Graves' ophthalmopathy. Each CDR3 is given with its conserved first and last residue. The order of the fields is J gene, V gene, clone size, D gene, CDR3 DNA, CDR3 protein. D genes are given only for firm matches. Expanded clones are given a class, and other clones once, few, many or no size at all.

TRBJ1-3,TRBV7-8,.,.,TGTGCCAGCAGCTTAGTGGCGGGTACAGCTACGGGAAACACCATATATTTT,CASSLVAGTATGNTIYF
TRBJ1-1,TRBV6-5,few,.,TGTGCCAGTTCGACCCCCGGCAGAACGAATGAAGCTTTCTTT,CASSTPGRTNEAFF
TRBJ2-2,TRBV12-5,.,.,TGTGCTAGTGGTTTGCGACTAAACACCGGGGAGCTGTTTTTT,CASGLRLNTGELFF
TRBJ2-5,TRBV5-8,many,.,TGTGCCAGCAGCTCCCCCAAACGACAAGAGACCCAGTACTTC,CASSSPKRQETQYF
TRBJ1-2,TRBV2,.,TRBD1,TGTGCCAGCTGCCTGGGACAGGGTTATGGCTACACCTTC,CASCLGQGYGYTF
TRBJ1-2,TRBV19,many,TRBD1,TGTGCCAGTAGTATTGGGACAGGGGGTACCTATGGCTACACCTTC,CASSIGTGGTYGYTF
TRBJ1-5,TRBV12-3/TRBV12-4,.,.,TGTGCCACCAGTTCAGTCAATCAGCCCCAGCATTTT,CATSSVNQPQHF
TRBJ1-6,TRBV5-1,few,TRBD1,TGCGCCAGCAGCTTGAAAAGGGACAGGGATAATTCACCCCTCCACTTT,CASSLKRDRDNSPLHF
TRBJ1-5,TRBV19,.,TRBD1,TGTGCCAGTATAGGATCAAGGGGGCGGGAGGGGGCTGAGCATTTT,CASIGSRGREGAEHF
TRBJ1-5,TRBV2,many,TRBD1,TGTGCCAGCAGTCCCGGGACAGGTAATCAGCCCCAGCATTTT,CASSPGTGNQPQHF
TRBJ2-7,TRBV12-3/TRBV12-4,many,TRBD1,TGTGCCAGCAGTTCCCGCGGGACAGGGGGATACGAGCAGTACTTC,CASSSRGTGGYEQYF
TRBJ2-5,TRBV5-1,.,TRBD1,TGCGCCAGCAGCGCCGGGACAGGGGTAGAGACCCAGTACTTC,CASSAGTGVETQYF
TRBJ2-5,TRBV7-2,.,TRBD1,TGTGCCAGCAGCAGCGACAGGGGTCAGCCCCAGTACTTC,CASSSDRGQPQYF
TRBJ2-7,TRBV10-3,few,TRBD1,TGTGCCAGCAGTTACTTGGGGACAGACTCCTACGAGCAGTACTTC,CASSYLGTDSYEQYF
TRBJ1-2,TRBV29-1,.,TRBD1,TGCAGTGCCGGGACAGGGTTTCATGGCTACACCTTC,CSAGTGFHGYTF
TRBJ1-1,TRBV20-1,many,.,TGCAGTGCTACCCCATCCGCTGAAGCTTTCTTT,CSATPSAEAFF
TRBJ2-7,TRBV10-3,.,.,TGTGCCATCAGTGGCAGGGACGGACCCTCCTACGAGCAGTACTTC,CAISGRDGPSYEQYF
TRBJ1-1,TRBV20-1,many,.,TGCAGTGCTAGTTTTTACCGCACTGAAGCTTTCTTT,CSASFYRTEAFF
TRBJ1-6,TRBV9,.,.,TGTGCCAGCGGGATGAGCTCCTATAATTCACCCCTCCACTTT,CASGMSSYNSPLHF
TRBJ2-3,TRBV19,.,TRBD1,TGTGCCAGTAGTATTATCTCAGGGGGTGGTCAGCCCCAGTATTTT,CASSIISGGGQPQYF
TRBJ2-7,TRBV2,.,TRBD1,TGTGCCAGCAGTCCCGGGACAGATCAAATCTACGAGCAGTACTTC,CASSPGTDQIYEQYF
TRBJ1-2,TRBV2,many,TRBD1,TGTGCCAGCAGTGAAAGACAGGGGAACTATGGCTACACCTTC,CASSERQGNYGYTF
TRBJ2-2,TRBV20-1,.,TRBD1,TGCAGTGCTGGACAGGGAGACACCGGGGAGCTGTTTTTT,CSAGQGDTGELFF
TRBJ2-5,TRBV7-9,few,TRBD2,TGTGCCAGCAGTGAAAGCGGGGGGTCCCAAGAGACCCAGTACTTC,CASSESGGSQETQYF
TRBJ2-2,TRBV2,many,.,TGTGCCAGCAGTGAAAGTGTTCGGGATACCGGGGAGCTGTTTTTT,CASSESVRDTGELFF
TRBJ2-2,TRBV9,.,.,TGTGCCAGCAGCGTAGCTTTCGGCAGATTCAACACCGGGGAGCTGTTTTTT,CASSVAFGRFNTGELFF
TRBJ1-1,TRBV19,.,.,TGTGCCAGTACCGCGGGTACAGAGGACACTGAAGCTTTCTTT,CASTAGTEDTEAFF
TRBJ2-2,TRBV5-1,few,TRBD1,TGCGCCAGCAGCCCGACAGGGGGGGCCGGGGAGCTGTTTTTT,CASSPTGGAGELFF
TRBJ2-3,TRBV2,.,TRBD2,TGTGCCAGCCTTTCTAGCGGGGCCACAGATACGCAGTATTTT,CASLSSGATDTQYF
TRBJ2-5,TRBV7-7,many,TRBD1,TGTGCTAGCAGCTCGGGGGCACAGGGGGCACGGGAGACCCAGTACTTC,CASSSGAQGARETQYF
TRBJ1-2,TRBV25-1,.,.,TGTGCCAGCTGGGCCGCCCTAGGGGGGGCAAGCTATGGCTACACCTTC,CASWAALGGASYGYTF
TRBJ1-2,TRBV20-1,many,TRBD1,TGCAGTGCCGGGACAGGGGTTAGCCTCTATGGCTACACCTTC,CSAGTGVSLYGYTF
TRBJ2-5,TRBV5-1,.,.,TGCGCCAGCAGCTTGGAAAGCAGGGGCGAGACCCAGTACTTC,CASSLESRGETQYF
TRBJ1-3,TRBV4-3,.,.,TGCGCCAGCAGCCAAGTTTTGGCGAACTCTGGAAACACCATATATTTT,CASSQVLANSGNTIYF